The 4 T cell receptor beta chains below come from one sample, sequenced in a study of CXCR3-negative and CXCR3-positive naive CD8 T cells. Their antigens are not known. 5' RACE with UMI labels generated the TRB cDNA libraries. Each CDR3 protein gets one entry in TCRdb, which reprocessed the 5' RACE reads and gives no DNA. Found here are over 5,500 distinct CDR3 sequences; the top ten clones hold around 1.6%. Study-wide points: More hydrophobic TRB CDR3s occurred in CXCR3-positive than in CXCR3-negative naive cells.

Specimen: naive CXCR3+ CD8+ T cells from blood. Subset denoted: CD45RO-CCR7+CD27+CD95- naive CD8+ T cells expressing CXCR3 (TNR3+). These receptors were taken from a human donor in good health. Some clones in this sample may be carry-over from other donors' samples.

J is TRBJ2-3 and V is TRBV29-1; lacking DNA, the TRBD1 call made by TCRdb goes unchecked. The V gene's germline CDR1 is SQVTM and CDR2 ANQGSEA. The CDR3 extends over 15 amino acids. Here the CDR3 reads CSVEQAASATDTQYF.

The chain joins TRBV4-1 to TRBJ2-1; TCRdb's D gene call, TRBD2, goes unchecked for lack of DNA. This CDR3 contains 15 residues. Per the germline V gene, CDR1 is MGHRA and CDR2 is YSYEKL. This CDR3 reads CASSQGVGVGNEQFF.

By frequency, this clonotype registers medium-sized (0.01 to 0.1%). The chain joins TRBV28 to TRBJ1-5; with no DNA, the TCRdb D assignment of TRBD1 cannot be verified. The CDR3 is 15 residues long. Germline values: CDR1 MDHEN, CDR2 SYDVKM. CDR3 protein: CASTRTGDSNQPQHF.

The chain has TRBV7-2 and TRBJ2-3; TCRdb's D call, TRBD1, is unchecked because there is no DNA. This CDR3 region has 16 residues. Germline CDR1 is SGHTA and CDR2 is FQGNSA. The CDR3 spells CASSFPPGQGTDTQYF.